The T cell receptor (beta chain) described here comes from a study of OX40 agonist ivuxolimab in advanced cancers. Generated by immunoSEQ multiplex PCR, the TCRdb table keeps only in-frame clones and is missing some. The sample holds more than 100,000 clones, just over 90% seen once. Germline CDR1 reads MNHEY; CDR2 reads SVGAGI. This CDR3 contains 13 residues. Trimming stripped 3 bases from V and 15 bases from J, with 18 bases between. Sequenced material: CD4+ or CD8+ T cells sorted from blood, taken in a trial of the OX40 agonist ivuxolimab. This chain links TRBV6-5 with TRBJ2-1; D could derive from TRBD1 or TRBD2 (5 bases each). The clonotype was recovered from an adult with an advanced solid tumor such as melanoma, head and neck, liver or kidney cancer. CDR3 sequence reads: CASSYKGRFSAFF. CDR3 bases: TGTGCCAGCAGTTATAAGGGACGCTTCTCGGCGTTCTTC.